One sample yielded the 30 T cell receptor beta chains listed below, sequenced in a study of cytomegalovirus exposure and HLA in healthy donors (TCRdb year 2017). Library prep was done by the immunoSEQ multiplex PCR assay. The table comes from immuneACCESS by way of TCRdb, which keeps in-frame sequences with V and J called. Part of the clones is missing from these tables; in studies checked, under half for an unresolved V gene and the rest for unknown reasons. This sample lists some 40,000 clones; over 85% were detected once. The ten largest clones represent 3.3% of the sample. The sequencing sample was made of PBMCs. The receptors were sampled from a man between 18 and 35 years old in good health and CMV-seronegative.

This chain joins TRBV7-9 and TRBJ1-1; 7 bases align to TRBD1. The CDR3 spans 16 residues. Germline CDR1 and CDR2: SEHNR and FQNEAQ (reference sequence). The trim removed 4 bases at V and 4 bases at J, leaving 12 bases unmatched. The chain's CDR3 is CASSSYQQGLVTEAFF. The CDR3 DNA follows: TGTGCCAGCAGCTCATACCAACAGGGGTTGGTCACTGAAGCTTTCTTT.

J is TRBJ2-1 and V is TRBV9; 7 positions match TRBD2. Losses at the gene ends were 6 bases for V and 1 base for J; bases not matched to a gene: 7. This CDR3 has 15 amino acids. Germline V gene data show CDR1 as SGDLS and CDR2 as YYNGEE. In nucleotides, the CDR3 is TGTGCCAGCAATTCGGGAGGAGGATCCTACAATGAGCAGTTCTTC. Translated: CASNSGGGSYNEQFF.

This clone was seen a single time. The chain employs TRBV5-1 and TRBJ2-1; 11 bases fit TRBD2. V shed 0 bases and J 9 bases; nucleotides not matched to a gene: 5. The CDR3 is 15 residues long. Germline V gene data show CDR1 as SGHRS and CDR2 as YFSETQ. CDR3 in DNA: TGCGCCAGCAGCTTGGATCTAGCGGGGGGACTTGAGCAGTTCTTC. Translating it yields CASSLDLAGGLEQFF. Combining the CDR3 with reference TRBV5-1 and TRBJ2-1 gives the whole variable domain KAGVTQTPRYLIKTRGQQVTLSCSPISGHRSVSWYQQTPGQGLQFLFEYFSETQRNKGNFPGRFSGRQFSNSRSEMNVSTLELGDSALYLCASSLDLAGGLEQFFGPGTRLTVL.

This chain uses TRBV19 with TRBJ2-5, with 7 bases matching TRBD1. CDR3 length: 14 residues. Germline CDR1 reads LNHDA; CDR2 reads SQIVND (reference sequence). V dropped 4 bases and J dropped 5; count of bases not matched to a gene: 7. This CDR3 is CASSKWTGGETQYF. The CDR3 DNA sequence: TGTGCCAGTAGTAAGTGGACAGGCGGGGAGACCCAGTACTTC.

The V and J genes are TRBV18 and TRBJ2-7; 8 bases are shared with TRBD1. The V gene end was trimmed by 3 bases and the J gene end by 3 bases; junction bases not matched to a gene: 4. The germline V gene has CDR1 KGHSH and CDR2 LQKENI. CDR3 length equals 14 residues. The DNA for the CDR3 is TGTGCCAGCTCACCGGGGGACAGGAGCTACGAGCAGTACTTC. It encodes CASSPGDRSYEQYF.

The V and J genes are TRBV6-4 and TRBJ2-2; a weak D match, TRBD1 (6 bases). Germline V gives CDR1 MRHNA, CDR2 SNTAGT. This CDR3 is built from 14 residues. Trimming took off 6 bases at V and 4 bases at J, with 12 bases between the two ends. The CDR3 region is CASSRDTSTGELFF. The CDR3 DNA sequence: TGTGCCAGCAGCCGGGACACCTCCACCGGGGAGCTGTTTTTT.

The chain links TRBV30 to TRBJ2-7; 10 nucleotides match TRBD2. The CDR3 has 14 residues. CDR1 is GTSNPN, CDR2 SVGIG, per germline (reference sequence). The ends lost 5 bases at V and 9 bases at J; junction bases unmatched: 13. CDR3 region: CAWLASGGPSGQYF. CDR3 nucleotides: TGTGCCTGGCTGGCTAGCGGGGGACCTTCGGGGCAGTACTTC.

The chain links TRBV7-6 to TRBJ2-3; 10 bases fit TRBD2. Losses at the gene ends were 2 bases for V and 4 bases for J; bases not matched to a gene: 21. This CDR3 is 21 amino acids long. Germline assignment: CDR1 SGHVS and CDR2 FNYEAQ. CDR3 nucleotide sequence: TGTGCCAGCAGCTTAACCGGAGCTAGCGGGGGCCAAGCTAATATTGCAGATACGCAGTATTTT. Amino acids: CASSLTGASGGQANIADTQYF.

V is TRBV6-1 and J is TRBJ2-1; 7 nucleotides line up with TRBD2. The V gene end was trimmed by 7 bases and the J gene end by 3 bases; junction bases not matched to a gene: 6. CDR1 is MNHNS and CDR2 is SASEGT in the germline V gene. The CDR3 loop spans 14 amino acids. CDR3 residues: CASKLSGDYNEQFF. In nucleotides, the CDR3 is TGTGCCAGCAAGTTGAGCGGGGACTACAATGAGCAGTTCTTC.

The chain has TRBV10-1 and TRBJ2-1, with TRBD2 identical over 7 bases. There are 15 residues in the CDR3. Trimming removed 6 bases from V and 4 bases from J; junction bases left unmatched: 9. Germline V CDR1 and CDR2: WNHNN, SYGVQD (reference sequence). CDR3 nucleotides: TGCGCCAGCAGCGAAAAGCGGGATGGGTACAATGAGCAGTTCTTC. Amino acids: CASSEKRDGYNEQFF.

V usage is TRBV7-9 and J usage is TRBJ1-1, with D possibly TRBD1 on 6 matching bases. V gave up 0 bases and J gave up 0 bases, with 8 bases separating them. CDR1 is SEHNR and CDR2 is FQNEAQ in the germline V gene (reference sequence). The CDR3 contains 15 residues. CDR3 in amino acids: CASSLASGVNTEAFF. CDR3 coding DNA: TGTGCCAGCAGCTTAGCGTCAGGGGTGAACACTGAAGCTTTCTTT.

V is TRBV30 and J is TRBJ1-1; 10 bases agree with TRBD1. From germline, CDR1 is GTSNPN and CDR2 SVGIG (reference sequence). The CDR3 length is 15 residues. V lost 6 bases to trimming and J lost 4 bases; unmatched junction nucleotides: 11. In DNA form, the CDR3 reads TGTGCCTGCTATTTCCGAGGGACAGGGGTCACTGAAGCTTTCTTT. This encodes CACYFRGTGVTEAFF.

The chain uses TRBV28 and TRBJ1-1, with D unresolved. This CDR3 has 13 amino acids. Trimming removed 1 base from V and 4 bases from J, with 7 bases in between. In germline, CDR1 is MDHEN, CDR2 SYDVKM. The CDR3 DNA reads TGTGCCAGCAGTTTATTTTTGGCCACTGAAGCTTTCTTT. Amino acids: CASSLFLATEAFF.

This sequence joins TRBV28 and TRBJ1-2, with TRBD1 matching over 9 bases. The V and J ends lost 5 bases and 4 bases, in that order; junction bases with no gene match: 11. The CDR3 length is 16 residues. CDR1 MDHEN and CDR2 SYDVKM come from the germline V gene. In nucleotides, the CDR3 is TGTGCCAGCAGTAAAACCGGGACAGGGATTTCCTATGGCTACACCTTC. It specifies CASSKTGTGISYGYTF.

The DNA of the CDR3 is TGTGCCAGCTCTCTCGACAGAAATGAAAAACTGTTTTTT. Amino acids: CASSLDRNEKLFF. The chain uses TRBV18 and TRBJ1-4; weak D call: TRBD1 (5 bases). The ends were cut back, 6 bases at V and 5 bases at J, with 10 bases in the middle. The CDR3 extends over 13 amino acids. CDR1 and CDR2 from the germline V gene are KGHSH and LQKENI.

This chain uses TRBV11-2 with TRBJ1-1; D call uncertain. The CDR3 has 12 residues. V was shortened by 1 base and J by 7 bases, with 7 bases between the two germline ends. CDR1 and CDR2 (germline): SGHAT, FQNNGV. The CDR3: CASSLGTHEAFF. CDR3 in DNA: TGTGCCAGCAGCTTAGGGACTCATGAAGCTTTCTTT.

The genes are TRBV6-1 and TRBJ2-2, with TRBD1 identical over 9 bases. The length of the CDR3 is 14 residues. Trimming took 11 bases from V and 13 from J; bases not matched to a gene: 17. The germline V gene has CDR1 MNHNS and CDR2 SASEGT. CDR3 nucleotides: TGTGCCGGCTCACCATCTGCTCAGGACAGGGGGCTGTTTTTT. It codes for CAGSPSAQDRGLFF.

The genes are TRBV9 and TRBJ2-7; TRBD2 matches at 11 bases. After removal of 8 bases from V and 2 bases from J, the junction contained 6 bases not matched to a gene. Per germline, CDR1 SGDLS and CDR2 YYNGEE. CDR3 length: 14 amino acids. CDR3 loop: CASSQTSGTYEQYF. Written as DNA, the CDR3 is TGTGCCAGTTCGCAGACTAGCGGGACCTACGAGCAGTACTTC.

The V gene is TRBV9, the J gene TRBJ2-7; 8 bases match TRBD2. The CDR3 has 15 residues. The V gene end was trimmed by 3 bases and the J gene end by 0 bases; junction bases not matched to a gene: 5. Germline V gives CDR1 SGDLS, CDR2 YYNGEE. CDR3 coding DNA: TGTGCCAGCAGCGCAGGGAGCGGGAGCTCCTACGAGCAGTACTTC. The encoded protein is CASSAGSGSSYEQYF.

The rearrangement uses TRBV12-2 and TRBJ2-7; TRBD2 is the table's D call and was not checked against the DNA. TRBV12-2 is listed as a pseudogene. This CDR3 spans 18 amino acids. The CDR3 loop is CASRLVTRKGLDTYEQYF. DNA for the CDR3: TGTGCAAGTCGCTTAGTGACTCGAAAGGGACTAGACACCTACGAGCAGTACTTC.

The chain carries TRBV6-4 and TRBJ1-1, with D tentatively TRBD1 (5 bases). This CDR3 contains 13 residues. Germline lookup yields CDR1 MRHNA and CDR2 SNTAGT. V lost 6 bases to trimming and J lost 5 bases, with 13 bases between them. CDR3 nucleotide sequence: TGTGCCAGCAGCCCGGACAAGGGGACTGAAGCTTTCTTT. It yields the protein CASSPDKGTEAFF.

The rearrangement links TRBV7-8 to TRBJ2-3; 7 bases are shared with TRBD2. The trim removed 3 bases at V and 0 bases at J, leaving 3 bases unmatched. Looked up from germline, CDR1 is SGHVS and CDR2 is FQNEAQ. The length of the CDR3 is 15 residues. CDR3 amino acids: CASSFLAASTDTQYF. The CDR3 DNA reads as TGTGCCAGCAGCTTCCTAGCGGCAAGCACAGATACGCAGTATTTT.

The chain has TRBV6-1 and TRBJ1-1; 7 nucleotides match TRBD1. The junction had 10 bases not matched to a gene; V was cut back by 11 bases and J by 1 base. This CDR3 comprises 14 residues. Looked up from germline, CDR1 is MNHNS and CDR2 is SASEGT. The CDR3 DNA reads as TGTGCCGGTAATCTGGGACAGCGGAACACTGAAGCTTTCTTT. Translating gives CAGNLGQRNTEAFF.

This clone was seen just once. The gene calls are TRBV6-4 and TRBJ2-4; D perhaps matches TRBD2 (6 bases). Trimming removed 7 bases at V and 0 bases at J, with 13 bases between. The germline V gene has CDR1 MRHNA and CDR2 SNTAGT. The CDR3 is 15 residues long. The CDR3 region has the DNA TGTGCCAGCATTCCCGGGACTCTAGCCAAAAACATTCAGTACTTC. Translated: CASIPGTLAKNIQYF.

The chain employs TRBV11-3 and TRBJ2-2; 8 nucleotides agree with TRBD2. V dropped 7 bases and J dropped 3; count of bases not matched to a gene: 7. Per the germline V gene, CDR1 is SGHNT and CDR2 is YENEEA. This CDR3 is 15 amino acids long. CDR3 sequence (DNA): TGTGCCAGCACCGTAGAGCGGGAGTACACCGGGGAGCTGTTTTTT. The encoded protein is CASTVEREYTGELFF.

This chain joins TRBV28 and TRBJ1-3; TRBD1 might be the D (5 bases). Between the trimmed V and J ends, which lost 5 bases and 4 bases, there was a span of 12 bases. Germline CDR1 is MDHEN and CDR2 is SYDVKM. CDR3 length: 14 residues. The CDR3 nucleotides read TGTGCCAGCAGTCCGGTGGGGCAAGGAAACACCATATATTTT. This sequence encodes CASSPVGQGNTIYF. The full variable domain, in which reference TRBV28 and TRBJ1-3 provide the parts outside the CDR3, is DVKVTQSSRYLVKRTGEKVFLECVQDMDHENMFWYRQDPGLGLRLIYFSYDVKMKEKGDIPEGYSVSREKKERFSLILESASTNQTSMYLCASSPVGQGNTIYFGEGSWLTVV.

This chain connects TRBV10-1 to TRBJ2-1; 10 bases map to TRBD2. Unmatched junction bases numbered 7, after V lost 2 bases and J lost 0 bases. CDR1 WNHNN and CDR2 SYGVQD come from the germline V gene (reference sequence). This CDR3 has 18 residues. The CDR3 DNA reads TGCGCCAGCAGTGAGCTGCGGACTAGCGGTGGCTCCTACAATGAGCAGTTCTTC. Its translation: CASSELRTSGGSYNEQFF.

This clone turned up a few times. The chain employs TRBV18 and TRBJ1-6; 8 nucleotides line up with TRBD1. Germline trimming cut 5 bases from V and 10 bases from J; bases unmatched to any gene: 7. Germline loops: CDR1 KGHSH, CDR2 LQKENI. The CDR3 sequence is 14 residues long. The CDR3 DNA reads as TGTGCCAGCTCAACGGGACAGGTGCACTCACCCCTCCACTTT. This gives the protein CASSTGQVHSPLHF.

This chain links TRBV10-1 with TRBJ2-1; 8 nucleotides match TRBD2. The germline V gene has CDR1 WNHNN and CDR2 SYGVQD (reference sequence). Germline trimming cut 0 bases from V and 8 bases from J; bases unmatched to any gene: 6. The CDR3 extends over 15 amino acids. CDR3 loop: CASSESGGGPYEQFF. For the CDR3, the DNA is TGCGCCAGCAGTGAGTCTGGCGGGGGGCCCTATGAGCAGTTCTTC.

This clone has a handful of counts. CDR3 amino acids: CASRTAGETDTQYF. In DNA form, the CDR3 reads TGTGCCAGCAGGACAGCGGGGGAAACAGATACGCAGTATTTT. The rearrangement links TRBV6-1 to TRBJ2-3; TRBD2 matches 8 bases. This CDR3 has 14 amino acids. The V segment lost 6 bases and the J segment 3 bases; nucleotides outside the gene matches: 5. Germline loops: CDR1 MNHNS, CDR2 SASEGT.